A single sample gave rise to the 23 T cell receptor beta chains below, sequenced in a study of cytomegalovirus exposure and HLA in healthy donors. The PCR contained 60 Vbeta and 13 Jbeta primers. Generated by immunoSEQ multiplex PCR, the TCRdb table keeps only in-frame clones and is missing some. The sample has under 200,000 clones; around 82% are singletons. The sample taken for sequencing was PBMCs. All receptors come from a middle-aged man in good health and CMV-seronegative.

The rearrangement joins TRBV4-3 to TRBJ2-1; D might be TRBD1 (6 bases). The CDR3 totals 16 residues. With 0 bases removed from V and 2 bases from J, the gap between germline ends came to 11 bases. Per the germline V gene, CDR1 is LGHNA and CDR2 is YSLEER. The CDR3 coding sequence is TGCGCCAGCAGCCAAGATGGGACACACACCTACAATGAGCAGTTCTTC. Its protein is CASSQDGTHTYNEQFF.

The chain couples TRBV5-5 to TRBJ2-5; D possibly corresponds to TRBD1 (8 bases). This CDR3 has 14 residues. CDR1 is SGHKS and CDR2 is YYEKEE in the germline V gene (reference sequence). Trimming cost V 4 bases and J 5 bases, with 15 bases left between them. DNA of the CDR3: TGTGCCAGCAGCCTCAACAGGGGGGGTGAGACCCAGTACTTC. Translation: CASSLNRGGETQYF.

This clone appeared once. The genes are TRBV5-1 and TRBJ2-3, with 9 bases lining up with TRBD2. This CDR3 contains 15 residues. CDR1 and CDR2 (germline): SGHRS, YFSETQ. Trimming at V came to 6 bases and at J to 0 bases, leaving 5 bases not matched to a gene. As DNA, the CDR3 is TGCGCCAGCACCCGGACTAGCGTAAGCACAGATACGCAGTATTTT. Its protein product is CASTRTSVSTDTQYF.

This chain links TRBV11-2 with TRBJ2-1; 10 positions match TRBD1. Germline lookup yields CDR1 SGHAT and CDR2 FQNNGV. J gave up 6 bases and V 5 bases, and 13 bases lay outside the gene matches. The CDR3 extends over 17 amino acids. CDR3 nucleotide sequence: TGTGCCAGCAGCGAATATCGACCGGGACAGGGGCCCAATGAGCAGTTCTTC. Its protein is CASSEYRPGQGPNEQFF.

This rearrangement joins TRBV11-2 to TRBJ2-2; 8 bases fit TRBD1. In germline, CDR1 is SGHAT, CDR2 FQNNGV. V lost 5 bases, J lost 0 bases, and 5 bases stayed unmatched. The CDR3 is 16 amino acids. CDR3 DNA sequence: TGTGCCAGCAGCGGGCGGACAGGGACGAACACCGGGGAGCTGTTTTTT. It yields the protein CASSGRTGTNTGELFF. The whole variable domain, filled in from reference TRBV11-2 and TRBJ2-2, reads EAGVAQSPRYKIIEKRQSVAFWCNPISGHATLYWYQQILGQGPKLLIQFQNNGVVDDSQLPKDRFSAERLKGVDSTLKIQPAKLEDSAVYLCASSGRTGTNTGELFFGEGSRLTVL.

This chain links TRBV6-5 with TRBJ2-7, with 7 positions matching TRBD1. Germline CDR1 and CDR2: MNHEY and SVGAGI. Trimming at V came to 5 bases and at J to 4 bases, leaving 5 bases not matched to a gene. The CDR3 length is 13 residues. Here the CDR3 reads CASSQGQRYEQYF. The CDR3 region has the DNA TGTGCCAGCAGTCAGGGACAGAGATACGAGCAGTACTTC.

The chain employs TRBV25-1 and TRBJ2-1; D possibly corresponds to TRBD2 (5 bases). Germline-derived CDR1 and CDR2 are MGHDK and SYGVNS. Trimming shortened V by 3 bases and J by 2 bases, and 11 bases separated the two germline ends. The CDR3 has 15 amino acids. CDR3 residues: CASSDTRNPYNEQFF. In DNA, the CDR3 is TGTGCCAGCAGTGACACTAGAAACCCCTACAATGAGCAGTTCTTC.

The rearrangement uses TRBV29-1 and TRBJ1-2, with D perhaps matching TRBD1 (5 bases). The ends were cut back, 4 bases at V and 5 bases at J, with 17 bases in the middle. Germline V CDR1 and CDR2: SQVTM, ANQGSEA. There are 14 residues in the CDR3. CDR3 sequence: CSVVGLLPGYGYTF. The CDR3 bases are TGCAGCGTTGTGGGACTACTCCCGGGGTATGGCTACACCTTC.

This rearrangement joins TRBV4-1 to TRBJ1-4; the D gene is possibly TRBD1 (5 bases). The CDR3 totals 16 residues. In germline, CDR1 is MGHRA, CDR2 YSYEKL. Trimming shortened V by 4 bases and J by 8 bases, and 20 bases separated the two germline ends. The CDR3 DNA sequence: TGCGCCAGCAGCCCACTCCCTGGGGCTGCGGGAGAAAAACTGTTTTTT. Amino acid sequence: CASSPLPGAAGEKLFF.

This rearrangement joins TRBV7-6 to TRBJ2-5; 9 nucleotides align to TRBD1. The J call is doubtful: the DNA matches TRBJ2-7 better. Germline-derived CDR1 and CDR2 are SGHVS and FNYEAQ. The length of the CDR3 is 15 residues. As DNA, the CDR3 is TGTGCCAGCAGCTCCCGGGACAGGGATGTCTACGAGCAGTACTTC. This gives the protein CASSSRDRDVYEQYF.

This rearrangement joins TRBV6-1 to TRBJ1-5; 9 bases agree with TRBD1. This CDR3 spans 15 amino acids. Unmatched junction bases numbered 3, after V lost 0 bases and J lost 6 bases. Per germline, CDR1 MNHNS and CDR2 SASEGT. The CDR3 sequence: CASSEASDRGQPQHF. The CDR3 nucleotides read TGTGCCAGCAGTGAAGCGTCGGACAGGGGTCAGCCCCAGCATTTT.

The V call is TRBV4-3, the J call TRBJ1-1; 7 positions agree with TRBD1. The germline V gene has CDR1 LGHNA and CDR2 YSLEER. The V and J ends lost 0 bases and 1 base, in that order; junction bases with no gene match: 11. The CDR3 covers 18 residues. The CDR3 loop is CASSQDRGGNRGNTEAFF. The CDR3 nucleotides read TGCGCCAGCAGCCAAGATCGTGGCGGGAACAGGGGGAACACTGAAGCTTTCTTT.

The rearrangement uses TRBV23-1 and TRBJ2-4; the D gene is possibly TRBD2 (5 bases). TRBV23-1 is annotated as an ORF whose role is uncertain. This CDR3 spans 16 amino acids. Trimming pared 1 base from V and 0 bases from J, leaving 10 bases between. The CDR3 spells CASSQLRGLAKNIQYF. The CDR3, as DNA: TGCGCCAGCAGTCAATTACGGGGATTAGCCAAAAACATTCAGTACTTC.

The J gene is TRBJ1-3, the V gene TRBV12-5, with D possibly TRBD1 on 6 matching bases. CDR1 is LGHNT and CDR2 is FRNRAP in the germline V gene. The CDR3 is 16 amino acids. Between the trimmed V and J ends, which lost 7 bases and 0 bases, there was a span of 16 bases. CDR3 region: CASDDDRSSSGNTIYF. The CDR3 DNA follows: TGTGCTAGTGACGACGACAGGTCGAGCTCTGGAAACACCATATATTTT.

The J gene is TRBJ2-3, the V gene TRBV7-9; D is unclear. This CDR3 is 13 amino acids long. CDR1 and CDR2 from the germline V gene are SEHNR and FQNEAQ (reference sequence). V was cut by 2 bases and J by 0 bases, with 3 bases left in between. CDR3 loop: CASSLPSTDTQYF. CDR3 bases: TGTGCCAGCAGCTTACCTAGCACAGATACGCAGTATTTT.

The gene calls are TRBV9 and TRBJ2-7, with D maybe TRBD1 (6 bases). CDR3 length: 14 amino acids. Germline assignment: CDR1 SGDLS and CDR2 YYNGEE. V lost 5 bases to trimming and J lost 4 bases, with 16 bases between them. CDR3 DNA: TGTGCCAGCAGTCGAGGACAGATTTTTTACGAGCAGTACTTC. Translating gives CASSRGQIFYEQYF. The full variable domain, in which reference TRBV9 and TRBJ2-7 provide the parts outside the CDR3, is DSGVTQTPKHLITATGQRVTLRCSPRSGDLSVYWYQQSLDQGLQFLIQYYNGEERAKGNILERFSAQQFPDLHSELNLSSLELGDSALYFCASSRGQIFYEQYFGPGTRLTVT.

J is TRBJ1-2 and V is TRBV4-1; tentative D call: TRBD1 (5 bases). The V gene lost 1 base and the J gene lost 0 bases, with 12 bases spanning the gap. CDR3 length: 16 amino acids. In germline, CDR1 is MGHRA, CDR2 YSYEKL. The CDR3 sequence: CASSQVGPVTNYGYTF. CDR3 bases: TGCGCCAGCAGCCAAGTGGGGCCCGTTACTAACTATGGCTACACCTTC.

The DNA of the CDR3 is TGTGCCAGCAGGATGCCAATTCCGTTCCCCGGTAGCAATCAGCCCCAGCATTTT. Translation gives CASRMPIPFPGSNQPQHF. The rearrangement joins TRBV21-1 to TRBJ1-5. TRBV21-1 is a documented pseudogene. This CDR3 is 18 amino acids long.

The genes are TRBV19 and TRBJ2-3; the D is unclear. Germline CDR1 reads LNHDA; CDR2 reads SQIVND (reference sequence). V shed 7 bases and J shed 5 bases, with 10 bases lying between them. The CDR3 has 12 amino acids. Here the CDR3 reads CASTIPGDTQYF. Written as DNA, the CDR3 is TGTGCCAGTACAATTCCGGGAGATACGCAGTATTTT.

CDR3 nucleotide sequence: TGTGCCTGGAGTCGGGGACAGGGTATAGAGACCCAGTACTTC. It codes for CAWSRGQGIETQYF. J is TRBJ2-5 and V is TRBV30, with TRBD1 matching over 9 bases. There are 14 residues in the CDR3. Germline CDR1 and CDR2: GTSNPN and SVGIG (reference sequence). The J segment lost 4 bases and the V segment lost 2 bases, leaving 5 bases of the junction unmatched.

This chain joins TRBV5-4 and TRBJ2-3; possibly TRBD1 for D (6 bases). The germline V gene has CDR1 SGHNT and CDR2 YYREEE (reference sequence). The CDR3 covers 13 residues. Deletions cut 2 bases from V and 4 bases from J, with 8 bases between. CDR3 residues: CASSFRGADTQYF. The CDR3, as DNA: TGTGCCAGCAGCTTCAGGGGCGCAGATACGCAGTATTTT.

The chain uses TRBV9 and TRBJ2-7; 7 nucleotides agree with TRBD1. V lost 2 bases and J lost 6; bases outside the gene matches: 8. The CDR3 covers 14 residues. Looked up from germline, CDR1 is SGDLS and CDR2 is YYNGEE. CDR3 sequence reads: CASSVQTGSTEQYF. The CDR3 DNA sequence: TGTGCCAGCAGCGTCCAGACAGGGTCGACCGAGCAGTACTTC. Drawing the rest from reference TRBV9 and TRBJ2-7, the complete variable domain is DSGVTQTPKHLITATGQRVTLRCSPRSGDLSVYWYQQSLDQGLQFLIQYYNGEERAKGNILERFSAQQFPDLHSELNLSSLELGDSALYFCASSVQTGSTEQYFGPGTRLTVT.

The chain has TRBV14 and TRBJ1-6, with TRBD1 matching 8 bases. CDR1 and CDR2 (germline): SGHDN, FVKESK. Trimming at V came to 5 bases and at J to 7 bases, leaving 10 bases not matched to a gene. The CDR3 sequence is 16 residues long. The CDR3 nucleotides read TGTGCCAGCAGCGCCCGGGACAGGTTCCCAAATTCACCCCTCCACTTT. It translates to CASSARDRFPNSPLHF.